The 13 T cell receptor beta chains reported below all come from one sample, sequenced in a study of T cells in Graves' hyperthyroidism and ophthalmopathy. Regions amplified from RNA transcripts were the TCR beta CDR3 regions. In the first-round RT-PCR of the TCR CDR3, the HTBI primer set was used. Via MiXCR, TCRdb re-called the multiplex PCR reads, giving one row per CDR3 protein. Among almost 600,000 distinct CDR3 sequences listed, 46% were seen once. The sequenced sample was peripheral blood or thyroid tissue (not recorded which). All receptors come from a woman in her late teens or twenties with Graves' hyperthyroidism.

The sample holds a few counts of this clonotype. This chain joins TRBV7-8 and TRBJ2-3, with D possibly being TRBD1 (5 bases). The CDR3 has 15 amino acids. V gave up 6 bases and J gave up 1 base, with 14 bases separating them. In germline, CDR1 is SGHVS, CDR2 FQNEAQ. This CDR3 reads CASRFRVIGTDTQYF. CDR3 nucleotides: TGTGCCAGCAGGTTCAGGGTAATCGGCACAGATACGCAGTATTTT. The whole variable domain, filled in from reference TRBV7-8 and TRBJ2-3, reads GAGVSQSPRYKVAKRGQDVALRCDPISGHVSLFWYQQALGQGPEFLTYFQNEAQLDKSGLPSDRFFAERPEGSVSTLKIQRTQQEDSAVYLCASRFRVIGTDTQYFGPGTRLTVL.

The V gene is TRBV5-8, the J gene TRBJ1-4, with D unresolved. The V end lost 4 bases, the J end lost 7 bases, and 23 bases lay between the germline ends. The CDR3 extends over 17 amino acids. The germline V gene encodes CDR1 SGHTS and CDR2 YDEGEE. This chain's CDR3 is CASSPVGSGIRVEKLFF. Written as DNA, the CDR3 is TGTGCCAGCAGCCCAGTTGGTAGCGGGATAAGGGTTGAAAAACTGTTTTTT. Together with reference TRBV5-8 and TRBJ1-4, the CDR3 gives the full variable domain: EAGVTQSPTHLIKTRGQQATLRCSPISGHTSVYWYQQALGLGLQFLLWYDEGEERNRGNFPPRFSGRQFPNYSSELNVNALELEDSALYLCASSPVGSGIRVEKLFFGSGTQLSVL.

This clonotype came up many times. The rearrangement joins TRBV29-1 to TRBJ1-2; D possibly corresponds to TRBD1 (6 bases). Germline assignment: CDR1 SQVTM and CDR2 ANQGSEA. The CDR3 extends over 12 amino acids. Between the trimmed V and J ends, which lost 7 bases and 7 bases, there was a span of 16 bases. Here the CDR3 reads CSAQGIHSGYTF. The CDR3, as DNA: TGCAGCGCGCAGGGGATTCACTCTGGCTACACCTTC.

The chain carries TRBV7-8 and TRBJ1-4; no definite D call. Trimming stripped 3 bases from V and 10 bases from J, with 6 bases between. The germline V gene has CDR1 SGHVS and CDR2 FQNEAQ. The CDR3 is 11 residues long. The chain's CDR3 is CASSFAGKLFF. In DNA, the CDR3 is TGTGCCAGCAGCTTCGCCGGAAAACTGTTTTTT.

This clonotype was detected many times. J is TRBJ2-5 and V is TRBV4-2; possibly TRBD2 for D (6 bases). Looked up from germline, CDR1 is LGHNA and CDR2 is YNFKEQ. The CDR3 length is 16 residues. Trimming removed 0 bases from V and 5 bases from J, with 16 bases in between. The CDR3 DNA reads TGTGCCAGCAGCCAAGAACCCGGAGGGGCGGTGGAGACCCAGTACTTC. Translated, it gives CASSQEPGGAVETQYF.

The chain carries TRBV20-1 and TRBJ1-5; D gene unclear. V was trimmed by 3 bases and J by 14 bases, leaving 14 bases between them. Germline lookup yields CDR1 DFQATT and CDR2 SNEGSKA (reference sequence). The CDR3 consists of 11 residues. In DNA, the CDR3 is TGCAGTGCTAGTCGGGTGGGGTACGAGCATTTT. This codes for CSASRVGYEHF.

The J gene is TRBJ2-1, the V gene TRBV20-1, with a tentative D call TRBD1 (6 bases). Per germline, CDR1 DFQATT and CDR2 SNEGSKA (reference sequence). With 6 bases removed from V and 0 bases from J, the gap between germline ends came to 12 bases. The CDR3 spans 14 residues. The CDR3 sequence: CSAARDTSYNEQFF. The CDR3 region has the DNA TGCAGTGCGGCCCGGGACACCTCCTACAATGAGCAGTTCTTC.

This clonotype was detected many times. The chain has TRBV7-3 and TRBJ1-2; D is ambiguous. Germline V gene data show CDR1 as SGHTA and CDR2 as FQGTGA. V lost 1 base to trimming and J lost 8 bases, with 20 bases between them. The CDR3 loop spans 16 amino acids. CDR3 region: CASSLSPRSLQGGYTF. As DNA, the CDR3 is TGTGCCAGCAGCTTAAGCCCGCGGTCCCTTCAAGGGGGCTACACCTTC.

This clonotype has a count of ten or more. The chain uses TRBV20-1 and TRBJ2-7; 9 bases are shared with TRBD1. J lost 5 bases, V lost 0 bases, and 5 bases had no gene match. CDR1 and CDR2 from the germline V gene are DFQATT and SNEGSKA (reference sequence). The CDR3 length is 14 residues. CDR3 amino acids: CSARDGTGRNEQYF. In DNA, the CDR3 is TGCAGTGCTAGAGATGGGACAGGGAGGAACGAGCAGTACTTC.

The J gene is TRBJ1-1, the V gene TRBV10-3, with TRBD1 matching 9 bases. V was pared by 4 bases and J by 2 bases, with 11 bases of the junction left unmatched. The CDR3 runs to 17 residues. Germline V gene lookup returns CDR1 ENHRY and CDR2 SYGVKD. CDR3 sequence reads: CAISGAGTGTTNTEAFF. The CDR3 bases are TGTGCCATCAGTGGGGCCGGGACAGGGACTACTAACACTGAAGCTTTCTTT.

On this clonotype itself: One junction end does not reproduce the germline sequence, and a read error may be involved. The chain couples TRBV2 to TRBJ2-7, with 10 bases aligning to TRBD1. Germline CDR1 and CDR2: SNHLY and FYNNEI. The CDR3 length is 15 residues. CDR3 amino acids: CASSPTRTGGNEQCF. The CDR3 nucleotides read TGTGCCAGCAGTCCGACCCGGACAGGGGGTAACGAGCAGTGCTTC.

This clonotype appeared once. A read error may be the cause here, since a much bigger clone is one base away. This rearrangement joins TRBV6-5 to TRBJ1-6, with no clear D. CDR1 is MNHEY, CDR2 SVGAGI, per germline. The germline V and J ends were trimmed by 5 bases and 6 bases, with 11 bases remaining between them. The CDR3 totals 14 residues. The CDR3 DNA is TGTGCCAGCAGTCACTTGGGCGGTAATTCACCCCTCCACTTT. Its protein product is CASSHLGGNSPLHF.

V and J are TRBV29-1 and TRBJ1-2, with 9 bases identical to TRBD1. The CDR3 consists of 14 residues. Germline V gene lookup returns CDR1 SQVTM and CDR2 ANQGSEA. Trimming removed 8 bases from V and 3 bases from J; junction bases left unmatched: 10. The CDR3 DNA follows: TGCAGCAGTGAGTTCCGGGACAGGGACTATGGCTACACCTTC. Translating it yields CSSEFRDRDYGYTF.